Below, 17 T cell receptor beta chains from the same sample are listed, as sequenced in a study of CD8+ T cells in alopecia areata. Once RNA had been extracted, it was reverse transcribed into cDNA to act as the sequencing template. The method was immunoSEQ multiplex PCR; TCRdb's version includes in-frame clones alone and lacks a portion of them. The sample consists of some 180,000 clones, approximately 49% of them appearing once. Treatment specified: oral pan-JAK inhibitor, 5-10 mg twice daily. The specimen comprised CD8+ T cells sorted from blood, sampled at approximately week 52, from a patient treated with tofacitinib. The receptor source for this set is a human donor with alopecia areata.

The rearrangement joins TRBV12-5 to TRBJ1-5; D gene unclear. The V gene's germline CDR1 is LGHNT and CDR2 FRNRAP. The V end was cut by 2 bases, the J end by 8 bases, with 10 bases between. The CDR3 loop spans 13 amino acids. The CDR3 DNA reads TGTGCTAGTGGTTTGCTGGGGTTGGAGCCCCAGCATTTT. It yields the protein CASGLLGLEPQHF.

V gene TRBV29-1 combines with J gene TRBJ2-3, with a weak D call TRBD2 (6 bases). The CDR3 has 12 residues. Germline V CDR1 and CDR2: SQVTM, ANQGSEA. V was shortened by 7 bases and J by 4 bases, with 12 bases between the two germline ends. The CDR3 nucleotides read TGCAGCGGGAGGGAGGAACCAGATACGCAGTATTTT. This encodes CSGREEPDTQYF.

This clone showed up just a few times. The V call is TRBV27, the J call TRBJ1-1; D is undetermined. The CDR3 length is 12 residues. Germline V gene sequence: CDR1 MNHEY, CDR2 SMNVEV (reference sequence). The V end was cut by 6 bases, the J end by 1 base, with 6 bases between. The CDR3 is CASREGNTEAFF. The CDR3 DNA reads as TGTGCCAGCAGGGAGGGGAACACTGAAGCTTTCTTT.

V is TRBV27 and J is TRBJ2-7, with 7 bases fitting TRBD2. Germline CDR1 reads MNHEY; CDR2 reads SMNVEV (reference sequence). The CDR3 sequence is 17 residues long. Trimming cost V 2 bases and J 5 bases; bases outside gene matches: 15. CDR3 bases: TGTGCCAGCAGTTTAAAACCTCTAGGTGAGGGGAGGGACGAGCAGTACTTC. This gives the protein CASSLKPLGEGRDEQYF.

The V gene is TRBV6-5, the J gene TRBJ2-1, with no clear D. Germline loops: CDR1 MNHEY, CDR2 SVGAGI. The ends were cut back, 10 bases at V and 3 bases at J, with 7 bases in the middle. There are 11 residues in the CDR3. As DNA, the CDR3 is TGTGCCACCACGAACTACAATGAGCAGTTCTTC. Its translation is CATTNYNEQFF.

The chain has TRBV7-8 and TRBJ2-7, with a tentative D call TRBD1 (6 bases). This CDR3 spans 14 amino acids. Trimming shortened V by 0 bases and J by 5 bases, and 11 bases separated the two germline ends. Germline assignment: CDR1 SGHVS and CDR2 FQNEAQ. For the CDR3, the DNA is TGTGCCAGCAGCTTAGCCGGACAGTCCCACGAGCAGTACTTC. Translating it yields CASSLAGQSHEQYF.

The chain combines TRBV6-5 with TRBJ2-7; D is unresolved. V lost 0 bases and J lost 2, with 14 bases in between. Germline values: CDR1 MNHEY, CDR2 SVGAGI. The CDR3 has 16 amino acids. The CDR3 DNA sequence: TGTGCCAGCAGTTACTCAGACGGGCCCAAAACCTACGAGCAGTACTTC. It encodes CASSYSDGPKTYEQYF.

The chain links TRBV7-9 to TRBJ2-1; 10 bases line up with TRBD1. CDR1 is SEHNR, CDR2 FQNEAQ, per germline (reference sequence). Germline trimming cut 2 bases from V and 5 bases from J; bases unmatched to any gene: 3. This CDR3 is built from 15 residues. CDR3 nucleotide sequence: TGTGCCAGCAGCTTAATTGGGACAGGGGACAATGAGCAGTTCTTC. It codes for CASSLIGTGDNEQFF.

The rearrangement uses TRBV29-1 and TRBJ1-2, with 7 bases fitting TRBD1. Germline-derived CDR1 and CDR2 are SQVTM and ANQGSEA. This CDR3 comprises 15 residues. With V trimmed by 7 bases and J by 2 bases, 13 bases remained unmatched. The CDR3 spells CSASPQTGYNYGYTF. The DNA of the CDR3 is TGCAGCGCCTCACCCCAGACAGGGTACAACTATGGCTACACCTTC. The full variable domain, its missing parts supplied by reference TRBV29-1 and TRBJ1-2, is SAVISQKPSRDICQRGTSLTIQCQVDSQVTMMFWYRQQPGQSLTLIATANQGSEATYESGFVIDKFPISRPNLTFSTLTVSNMSPEDSSIYLCSASPQTGYNYGYTFGSGTRLTVV.

The CDR3 nucleotides are TGTGCCAGCAGTTACAGCCAGGGGGAGGGCTACACCTTC. It specifies CASSYSQGEGYTF. The rearrangement uses TRBV6-5 and TRBJ1-2; 7 bases are a match to TRBD1. There are 13 residues in the CDR3. The V segment lost 2 bases and the J segment 8 bases; nucleotides outside the gene matches: 5. The germline gives CDR1 MNHEY, CDR2 SVGAGI.

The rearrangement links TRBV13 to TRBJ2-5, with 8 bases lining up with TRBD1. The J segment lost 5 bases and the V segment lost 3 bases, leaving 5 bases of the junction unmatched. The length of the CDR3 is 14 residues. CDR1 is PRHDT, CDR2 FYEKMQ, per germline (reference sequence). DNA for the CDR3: TGTGCCAGCAGCTTTCAGACAGGGGTGGAGACCCAGTACTTC. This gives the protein CASSFQTGVETQYF.

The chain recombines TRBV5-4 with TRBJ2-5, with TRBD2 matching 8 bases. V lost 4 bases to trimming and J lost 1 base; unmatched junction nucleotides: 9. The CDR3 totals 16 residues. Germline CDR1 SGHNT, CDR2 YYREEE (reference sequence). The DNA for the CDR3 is TGTGCCAGCAGCCATTCCCGTAGCGGGGTCCAAGAGACCCAGTACTTC. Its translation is CASSHSRSGVQETQYF.

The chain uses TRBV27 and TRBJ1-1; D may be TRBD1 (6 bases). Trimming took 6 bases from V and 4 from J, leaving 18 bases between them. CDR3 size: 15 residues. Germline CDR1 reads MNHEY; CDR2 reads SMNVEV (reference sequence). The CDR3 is CASSLQGPWGTEAFF. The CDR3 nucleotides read TGTGCCAGCAGCCTACAGGGCCCATGGGGCACTGAAGCTTTCTTT.

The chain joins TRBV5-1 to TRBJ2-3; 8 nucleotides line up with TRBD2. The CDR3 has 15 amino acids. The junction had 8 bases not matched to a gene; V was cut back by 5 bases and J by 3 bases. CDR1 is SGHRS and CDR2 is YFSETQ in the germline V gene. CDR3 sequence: CASRGRGAETDTQYF. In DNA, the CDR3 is TGCGCCAGCAGGGGGCGGGGGGCCGAGACAGATACGCAGTATTTT.

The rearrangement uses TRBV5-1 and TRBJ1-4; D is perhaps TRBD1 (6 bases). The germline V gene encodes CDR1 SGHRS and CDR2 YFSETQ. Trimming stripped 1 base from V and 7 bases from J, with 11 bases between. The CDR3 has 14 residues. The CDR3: CASSLKGESEKLFF. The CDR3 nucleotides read TGCGCCAGCAGCTTGAAGGGGGAGAGTGAAAAACTGTTTTTT.

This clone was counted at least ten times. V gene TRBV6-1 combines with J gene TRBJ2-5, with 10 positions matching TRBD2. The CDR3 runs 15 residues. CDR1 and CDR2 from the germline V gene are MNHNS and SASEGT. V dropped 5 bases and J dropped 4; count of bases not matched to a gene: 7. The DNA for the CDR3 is TGTGCCAGCAGTACCCTAGCGGGGGAGGCAGAGACCCAGTACTTC. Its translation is CASSTLAGEAETQYF.

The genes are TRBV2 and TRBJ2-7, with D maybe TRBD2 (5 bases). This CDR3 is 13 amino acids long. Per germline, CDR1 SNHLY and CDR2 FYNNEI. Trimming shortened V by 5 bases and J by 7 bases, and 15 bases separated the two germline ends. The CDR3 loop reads CASSLHGRREQYF. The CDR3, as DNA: TGTGCCAGCAGTTTACACGGTCGGAGGGAGCAGTACTTC.